A selection of T cell receptor beta chains follows, all from one sample in a study of response to subunit inactivated influenza vaccine. MiXCR, run by TCRdb on the RT-PCR reads, gives a single entry per CDR3 protein. This table holds 500,000 to 600,000 distinct CDR3 sequences, about 17% found once. The specimen comprised CD4+ T cells sorted from PBMCs, sampled roughly 24 months after vaccination. The receptors shown here come from a man in his fifties or sixties who received an inactivated influenza vaccine. Each CDR3 is given with its conserved first and last residue. The order of the fields is clone size, D gene, V gene, J gene, CDR3 protein, CDR3 DNA. The D gene is left open where the match is weak. Some rows mark clone size as missing; the rest say once, few, many or name a class of expanded clone.

abundance: few; d_gene: TRBD1; v_gene: TRBV3-1; j_gene: TRBJ2-1; CDR3aa: CASSQRGLYNEQFF; CDR3nt: TGTGCCAGCAGCCAAAGGGGGCTTTACAATGAGCAGTTCTTC
abundance: few; d_gene: TRBD1; v_gene: TRBV18; j_gene: TRBJ2-2; CDR3aa: CASSPIGQGFGGELFF; CDR3nt: TGTGCCAGCTCACCAATAGGACAGGGCTTCGGCGGGGAGCTGTTTTTT
abundance: -; d_gene: TRBD1; v_gene: TRBV4-1; j_gene: TRBJ1-4; CDR3aa: CASSQAYRDRGNEKLFF; CDR3nt: TGCGCCAGCAGCCAAGCCTATAGGGACAGGGGTAATGAAAAACTGTTTTTT
abundance: -; d_gene: TRBD2; v_gene: TRBV20-1; j_gene: TRBJ2-7; CDR3aa: CSARDRSGSRGEQYF; CDR3nt: TGCAGTGCTAGAGATCGTAGCGGGAGCCGGGGGGAGCAGTACTTC
abundance: -; d_gene: -; v_gene: TRBV27; j_gene: TRBJ1-2; CDR3aa: CASSLSFLGRDYGYTF; CDR3nt: TGTGCCAGCAGTTTATCGTTTCTTGGCAGGGACTATGGCTACACCTTC
abundance: -; d_gene: TRBD1; v_gene: TRBV11-1; j_gene: TRBJ2-3; CDR3aa: CASSLSRGQRTDTQYF; CDR3nt: TGTGCCAGCAGCTTATCGAGGGGGCAACGCACAGATACGCAGTATTTT
abundance: -; d_gene: -; v_gene: TRBV6-1; j_gene: TRBJ2-1; CDR3aa: CAGETYNEQFF; CDR3nt: TGTGCCGGAGAAACGTACAATGAGCAGTTCTTC
abundance: -; d_gene: -; v_gene: TRBV27; j_gene: TRBJ1-1; CDR3aa: CASSLGSGVGTEAFF; CDR3nt: TGTGCCAGCAGTTTGGGTTCTGGGGTGGGCACTGAAGCTTTCTTT
abundance: few; d_gene: -; v_gene: TRBV20-1; j_gene: TRBJ2-1; CDR3aa: CSARPPRGSPYNEQFF; CDR3nt: TGCAGTGCCAGGCCCCCCCGGGGTTCACCTTACAATGAGCAGTTCTTC
abundance: -; d_gene: TRBD1; v_gene: TRBV10-3; j_gene: TRBJ2-3; CDR3aa: CAISEGTGADTQYF; CDR3nt: TGTGCCATCAGTGAGGGGACAGGGGCAGATACGCAGTATTTT
abundance: -; d_gene: -; v_gene: TRBV7-8; j_gene: TRBJ2-7; CDR3aa: CASSLAPARSYEQYF; CDR3nt: TGTGCCAGCAGCTTAGCCCCAGCGCGCTCCTACGAGCAGTACTTC
abundance: many; d_gene: TRBD1; v_gene: TRBV5-1; j_gene: TRBJ2-5; CDR3aa: CASRGDRKETQYF; CDR3nt: TGCGCCAGCAGGGGGGACAGAAAAGAGACCCAGTACTTC
abundance: -; d_gene: TRBD1; v_gene: TRBV7-2; j_gene: TRBJ1-1; CDR3aa: CASRLGQGGTEAFF; CDR3nt: TGTGCCAGCAGATTGGGACAGGGTGGCACTGAAGCTTTCTTT
abundance: many; d_gene: -; v_gene: TRBV5-1; j_gene: TRBJ2-3; CDR3aa: CASSLEGPTDTQYF; CDR3nt: TGCGCCAGCAGCTTAGAGGGCCCCACAGATACGCAGTATTTT
abundance: -; d_gene: TRBD2; v_gene: TRBV11-2; j_gene: TRBJ2-6; CDR3aa: CASSSARLPGTSNSGANVLTF; CDR3nt: TGTGCCAGCAGCTCCGCACGTTTACCCGGGACTAGCAACTCTGGGGCCAACGTCCTGACTTTC
abundance: few; d_gene: -; v_gene: TRBV20-1; j_gene: TRBJ2-1; CDR3aa: CSASSPLGNEQFF; CDR3nt: TGCAGTGCTAGCTCGCCCTTAGGGAATGAGCAGTTCTTC
abundance: few; d_gene: -; v_gene: TRBV29-1; j_gene: TRBJ1-5; CDR3aa: CSVGQNQDQPQHF; CDR3nt: TGCAGCGTCGGACAGAACCAAGATCAGCCCCAGCATTTT
abundance: -; d_gene: TRBD1; v_gene: TRBV6-5; j_gene: TRBJ1-1; CDR3aa: CASSYAPRGSTEAFF; CDR3nt: TGTGCCAGCAGTTACGCACCCAGGGGGTCCACTGAAGCTTTCTTT
abundance: few; d_gene: -; v_gene: TRBV7-9; j_gene: TRBJ1-5; CDR3aa: CASSFSGTAQPQHF; CDR3nt: TGTGCCAGCAGCTTTTCAGGGACTGCTCAGCCCCAGCATTTT
abundance: -; d_gene: TRBD1; v_gene: TRBV12-3/TRBV12-4; j_gene: TRBJ2-7; CDR3aa: CASSYHRGEQYF; CDR3nt: TGTGCCAGCAGCTACCACAGGGGTGAGCAGTACTTC
abundance: few; d_gene: -; v_gene: TRBV18; j_gene: TRBJ2-7; CDR3aa: CASSPHVSLKNYEQYF; CDR3nt: TGTGCCAGCTCACCACATGTTTCCCTTAAGAACTACGAGCAGTACTTC
abundance: -; d_gene: TRBD1; v_gene: TRBV20-1; j_gene: TRBJ2-7; CDR3aa: CSARDGDRSYEQYF; CDR3nt: TGCAGTGCTAGAGATGGGGACAGGAGCTACGAGCAGTACTTC
abundance: -; d_gene: TRBD1; v_gene: TRBV5-1; j_gene: TRBJ2-7; CDR3aa: CASSPDRGYDEQYF; CDR3nt: TGCGCCAGCAGCCCGGACAGGGGGTACGACGAGCAGTACTTC
abundance: few; d_gene: -; v_gene: TRBV6-1; j_gene: TRBJ2-1; CDR3aa: CASSETRLVEQFF; CDR3nt: TGTGCCAGCAGTGAAACTCGTTTGGTTGAGCAGTTCTTC